The 24 T cell receptor beta chains in this list originate from one sample, sequenced in a study of early T cells in non-severe SARS-CoV-2 infection. TCRdb redid the calling of the 5' RACE reads with MiXCR, one entry per CDR3 protein. The repertoire holds about 110,000 distinct CDR3 sequences, with about 12% as singletons. The sample was whole blood. The receptors were gathered from an adult who was a healthcare worker with PCR-confirmed SARS-CoV-2 infection or an uninfected control (not recorded which).

This sequence joins TRBV2 and TRBJ2-1; 9 bases fit TRBD1. The CDR3 has 12 residues. V shed 4 bases, J shed 13 bases, and the junction held 5 bases outside the gene matches. CDR1 is SNHLY, CDR2 FYNNEI, per germline. CDR3 in DNA: TGTGCCAGCAGTGGGCGGACAGGGGAACAGTTCTTC. This encodes CASSGRTGEQFF.

This clonotype was recorded at least ten times. V is TRBV20-1 and J is TRBJ2-1; 11 nucleotides line up with TRBD2. Germline lookup yields CDR1 DFQATT and CDR2 SNEGSKA (reference sequence). The CDR3 extends over 16 amino acids. With 2 bases clipped from V and 0 bases from J, the junction kept 3 bases outside the gene matches. CDR3 loop: CSARTGLADSYNEQFF. The CDR3 coding sequence is TGCAGTGCTAGAACGGGACTAGCGGACTCCTACAATGAGCAGTTCTTC.

The table lists this clonotype with a count of one. The CDR3 loop is CASSVGLAGALAKNIQYF. The DNA for the CDR3 is TGTGCCAGCAGCGTAGGGCTAGCGGGAGCCCTAGCCAAAAACATTCAGTACTTC. The chain uses TRBV9 and TRBJ2-4; 10 nucleotides match TRBD2. Per the germline V gene, CDR1 is SGDLS and CDR2 is YYNGEE. The CDR3 is 18 amino acids. V gave up 0 bases and J gave up 0 bases; unmatched junction bases: 6.

This clonotype was recorded many times. The chain links TRBV30 to TRBJ1-5, with 7 bases fitting TRBD1. Unmatched junction bases numbered 6, after V lost 1 base and J lost 0 bases. This CDR3 region has 16 residues. Per the germline V gene, CDR1 is GTSNPN and CDR2 is SVGIG (reference sequence). Here the CDR3 DNA reads TGTGCCTGGAGTGCGCCGACAGGGTTTAGCAATCAGCCCCAGCATTTT. Translating it yields CAWSAPTGFSNQPQHF.

Many counts were recorded for this clonotype. The V call is TRBV28, the J call TRBJ2-2; 8 nucleotides agree with TRBD1. The CDR3 length is 15 residues. The V and J ends lost 6 bases and 4 bases, in that order; junction bases with no gene match: 7. Germline V gene lookup returns CDR1 MDHEN and CDR2 SYDVKM. CDR3 region: CASRKGQGRTGELFF. CDR3 in DNA: TGTGCCAGCAGGAAAGGACAGGGCCGCACCGGGGAGCTGTTTTTT.

The J gene is TRBJ1-1, the V gene TRBV6-5; D is possibly TRBD1 (6 bases). Trimming cost V 2 bases and J 3 bases, with 16 bases left between them. This CDR3 region has 16 residues. Germline V gives CDR1 MNHEY, CDR2 SVGAGI. The CDR3 reads CASSYGPRGSDTEAFF. CDR3 bases: TGTGCCAGCAGTTACGGGCCCAGGGGATCGGACACTGAAGCTTTCTTT.

This clonotype came up a few times. The chain has TRBV27 and TRBJ1-5; D not certain. There are 14 residues in the CDR3. Trimming cost V 2 bases and J 4 bases, with 9 bases left between them. The germline gives CDR1 MNHEY, CDR2 SMNVEV (reference sequence). In DNA form, the CDR3 reads TGTGCCAGCAGTTTAACCAGCACGAATCAGCCCCAGCATTTT. It translates to CASSLTSTNQPQHF.

The sample holds many counts of this clonotype. The CDR3 DNA is TGTGCCATCAGGGACCGACTGCCAGGGGCTGAAGCTTTCTTT. Amino acids: CAIRDRLPGAEAFF. The chain uses TRBV10-3 and TRBJ1-1; D is possibly TRBD1 (6 bases). Germline V gene lookup returns CDR1 ENHRY and CDR2 SYGVKD. This CDR3 has 14 residues. Trimming shortened V by 6 bases and J by 6 bases, and 17 bases separated the two germline ends.

CDR3 nucleotides: TGTGCCTTGGGACAGCTGAACACCGGGGAGCTGTTTTTT. Amino acids: CALGQLNTGELFF. The rearrangement links TRBV10-3 to TRBJ2-2, with 7 positions matching TRBD1. The germline V gene has CDR1 ENHRY and CDR2 SYGVKD. The length of the CDR3 is 13 residues. V was pared by 11 bases and J by 1 base, with 4 bases of the junction left unmatched.

A word on this clonotype: A read error may produce the germline difference seen at one junction end. V gene TRBV6-1 combines with J gene TRBJ2-7; 8 bases are a match to TRBD1. Germline V gene sequence: CDR1 MNHNS, CDR2 SASEGT. The CDR3 has 14 residues. The CDR3 here is CVSRRTGRQDEQYF. The CDR3, as DNA: TGTGTCAGCAGGAGGACAGGGCGTCAGGACGAGCAGTACTTC.

The chain uses TRBV3-1 and TRBJ1-2; no clear D. Germline V lookup: CDR1 LGHDT, CDR2 YNNKEL (reference sequence). Trimming took 3 bases from V and 5 from J, leaving 7 bases between them. This CDR3 region has 12 residues. This chain's CDR3 is CASSQTGYGYTF. DNA of the CDR3: TGTGCCAGCAGCCAGACCGGTTATGGCTACACCTTC.

The sample holds many counts of this clonotype. The chain uses TRBV5-1 and TRBJ1-5; perhaps TRBD1 as D (6 bases). V lost 0 bases and J 4 bases, leaving 11 bases between the germline ends. The germline V gene encodes CDR1 SGHRS and CDR2 YFSETQ. This CDR3 is built from 15 residues. CDR3 DNA: TGCGCCAGCAGCTTGGCCGGGACACCGAATCAGCCCCAGCATTTT. It specifies CASSLAGTPNQPQHF.

The chain couples TRBV28 to TRBJ2-1, with D possibly matching TRBD2 (7 bases). Trimming pared 2 bases from V and 9 bases from J, leaving 11 bases between. The length of the CDR3 is 13 residues. CDR1 MDHEN and CDR2 SYDVKM come from the germline V gene. CDR3 nucleotide sequence: TGTGCCAGCAGTTTAGGGGGGGCCTTTGAGCAGTTCTTC. It specifies CASSLGGAFEQFF.

The chain has TRBV7-9 and TRBJ2-7, with 11 bases fitting TRBD1. This CDR3 is built from 15 residues. Germline CDR1 SEHNR, CDR2 FQNEAQ (reference sequence). V lost 1 base, J lost 3 bases, and 2 bases stayed unmatched. CDR3 residues: CASSLEGQGVYEQYF. The CDR3 DNA reads TGTGCCAGCAGCTTAGAGGGACAGGGGGTCTACGAGCAGTACTTC. Supplemented by reference TRBV7-9 and TRBJ2-7, the full variable domain reads DTGVSQNPRHKITKRGQNVTFRCDPISEHNRLYWYRQTLGQGPEFLTYFQNEAQLEKSRLLSDRFSAERPKGSFSTLEIQRTEQGDSAMYLCASSLEGQGVYEQYFGPGTRLTVT.

At least ten counts were recorded for this clonotype. The rearrangement links TRBV7-3 to TRBJ1-1; 9 bases line up with TRBD1. The CDR3 runs to 16 residues. V lost 5 bases, J lost 0 bases, and 7 bases stayed unmatched. In germline, CDR1 is SGHTA, CDR2 FQGTGA. CDR3 in amino acids: CASSPRTGVMNTEAFF. The CDR3 nucleotides are TGTGCCAGCAGCCCCCGGACAGGGGTCATGAACACTGAAGCTTTCTTT.

This chain uses TRBV6-1 with TRBJ2-2; 7 positions agree with TRBD2. The V gene's germline CDR1 is MNHNS and CDR2 SASEGT. The CDR3 spans 15 residues. The V and J ends lost 1 base and 6 bases, in that order; junction bases with no gene match: 5. The CDR3 DNA reads TGTGCCAGCAGTGAAGTTCTGGCGGGGGCCGGGGAGCTGTTTTTT. Encoded protein: CASSEVLAGAGELFF.

This clonotype was counted at least ten times. The chain combines TRBV24-1 with TRBJ2-1; no clear D. CDR3 length: 18 amino acids. Trimming took off 3 bases at V and 5 bases at J, with 22 bases between the two ends. CDR1 is KGHDR, CDR2 SFDVKD, per germline. The CDR3 sequence: CATSDLPRGLASDNEQFF. In nucleotides, the CDR3 is TGTGCCACCAGTGATCTTCCCCGAGGCCTTGCTTCGGACAATGAGCAGTTCTTC.

A few counts support this clonotype. The gene calls are TRBV5-1 and TRBJ2-3, with TRBD2 matching 9 bases. CDR3 length: 17 amino acids. J gave up 0 bases and V 2 bases, and 7 bases lay outside the gene matches. Germline V gives CDR1 SGHRS, CDR2 YFSETQ. The CDR3 spells CASSFERGAGSTDTQYF. As DNA, the CDR3 is TGCGCCAGCAGCTTCGAGCGGGGGGCCGGGAGCACAGATACGCAGTATTTT.

This clonotype was observed a few times. J is TRBJ2-7 and V is TRBV2; 7 nucleotides line up with TRBD2. CDR3 length: 14 amino acids. V dropped 1 base and J dropped 5; count of bases not matched to a gene: 5. Germline V gene lookup returns CDR1 SNHLY and CDR2 FYNNEI. CDR3 in amino acids: CASSEGTSLHEQYF. CDR3 nucleotides: TGTGCCAGCAGTGAAGGGACTAGTTTGCACGAGCAGTACTTC.

In this sample, this clonotype turned up a few times. The J gene is TRBJ2-5, the V gene TRBV7-2; the match to TRBD2 covers 7 bases. The CDR3 length is 18 residues. The germline gives CDR1 SGHTA, CDR2 FQGNSA. The V gene end was trimmed by 1 base and the J gene end by 5 bases; junction bases not matched to a gene: 16. The CDR3 nucleotides read TGTGCCAGCAGCTTAGTTGGCGGGAGATCTCCCTCAGGGGAGACCCAGTACTTC. It encodes CASSLVGGRSPSGETQYF.

This clonotype has ten or more counts. This sequence joins TRBV5-4 and TRBJ2-2, with a weak D call TRBD2 (6 bases). Germline V lookup: CDR1 SGHNT, CDR2 YYREEE (reference sequence). V lost 4 bases to trimming and J lost 2 bases, with 18 bases between them. This CDR3 has 17 residues. The CDR3 DNA reads as TGTGCCAGCAGCCTGAACCTCGCCGGGAGAAACACCGGGGAGCTGTTTTTT. Its translation: CASSLNLAGRNTGELFF.

This clonotype appeared many times. A much larger clone differs by one base, so this may be a read error. The CDR3 nucleotides read TGTGCCAGCAGCGTCTCCTACGAGCAGTACTTC. Translated, it gives CASSVSYEQYF. This chain connects TRBV5-6 to TRBJ2-7, with no clear D. The CDR3 totals 11 residues. V lost 4 bases and J 0 bases, leaving 2 bases between the germline ends. The V gene's germline CDR1 is SGHDT and CDR2 YYEEEE.

A few counts support this clonotype. The chain joins TRBV24-1 to TRBJ1-1, with D tentatively TRBD1 (6 bases). CDR1 and CDR2 from the germline V gene are KGHDR and SFDVKD. This CDR3 comprises 17 residues. The V end was cut by 3 bases, the J end by 0 bases, with 16 bases between. Written as DNA, the CDR3 is TGTGCCACCAGTGATCTTGGATTATCAGGGGTGAACACTGAAGCTTTCTTT. It specifies CATSDLGLSGVNTEAFF.

This chain joins TRBV12-3 or TRBV12-4 and TRBJ2-1; 7 bases map to TRBD1. This CDR3 is 15 amino acids long. The trim removed 6 bases at V and 10 bases at J, leaving 15 bases unmatched. The CDR3 DNA reads as TGTGCCAGCAGCTGGGGACAGACTAAACGATACGAGCAGTTCTTC. This codes for CASSWGQTKRYEQFF.